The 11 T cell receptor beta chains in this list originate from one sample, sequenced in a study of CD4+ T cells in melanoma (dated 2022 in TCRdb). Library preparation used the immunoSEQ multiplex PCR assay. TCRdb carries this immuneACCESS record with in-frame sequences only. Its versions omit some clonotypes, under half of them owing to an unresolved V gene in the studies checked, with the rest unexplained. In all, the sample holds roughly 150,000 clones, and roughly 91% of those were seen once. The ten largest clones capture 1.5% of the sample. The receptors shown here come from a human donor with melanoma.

CDR3 region: CASSNLVRGRYEQYF. CDR3 bases: TGTGCCAGTAGTAATCTCGTCAGGGGTCGGTACGAGCAGTACTTC. This chain joins TRBV19 and TRBJ2-7; a weak D match, TRBD1 (6 bases). The V gene's germline CDR1 is LNHDA and CDR2 SQIVND (reference sequence). The V end was cut by 4 bases, the J end by 4 bases, with 17 bases between. The CDR3 covers 15 residues.

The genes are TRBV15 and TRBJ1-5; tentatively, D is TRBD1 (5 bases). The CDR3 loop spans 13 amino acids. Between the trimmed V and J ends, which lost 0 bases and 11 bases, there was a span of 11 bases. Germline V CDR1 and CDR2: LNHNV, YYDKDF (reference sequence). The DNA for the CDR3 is TGTGCCACCAGCAGAGATGGAGGGGAAACCCAGCATTTT. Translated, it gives CATSRDGGETQHF.

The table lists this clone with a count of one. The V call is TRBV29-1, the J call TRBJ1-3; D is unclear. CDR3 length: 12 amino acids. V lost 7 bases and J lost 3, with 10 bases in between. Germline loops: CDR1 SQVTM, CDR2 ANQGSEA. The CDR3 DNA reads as TGCAGCGCCGATAAGGGTGGAAACACCATATATTTT. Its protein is CSADKGGNTIYF.

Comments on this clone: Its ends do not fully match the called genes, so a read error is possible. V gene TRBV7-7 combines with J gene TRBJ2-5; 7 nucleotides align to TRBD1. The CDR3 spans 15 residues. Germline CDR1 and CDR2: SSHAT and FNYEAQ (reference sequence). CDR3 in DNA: TGTGCTAGCAGCAGGGGGTTGGGGTCCCGAGAGACCCAGTACTTC. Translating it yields CASSRGLGSRETQYF.

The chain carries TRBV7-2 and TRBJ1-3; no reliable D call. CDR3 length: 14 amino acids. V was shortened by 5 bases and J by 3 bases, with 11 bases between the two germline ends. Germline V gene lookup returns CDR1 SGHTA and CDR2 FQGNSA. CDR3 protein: CASSQPPVGNTIYF. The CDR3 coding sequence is TGTGCCAGCAGCCAGCCCCCCGTTGGAAACACCATATATTTT.

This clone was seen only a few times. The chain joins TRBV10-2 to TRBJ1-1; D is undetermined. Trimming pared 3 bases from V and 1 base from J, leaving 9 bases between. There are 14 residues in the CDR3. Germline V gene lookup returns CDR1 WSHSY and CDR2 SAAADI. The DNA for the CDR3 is TGCGCCAGCAGTGAAGCAGGTCGGAACACTGAAGCTTTCTTT. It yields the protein CASSEAGRNTEAFF.

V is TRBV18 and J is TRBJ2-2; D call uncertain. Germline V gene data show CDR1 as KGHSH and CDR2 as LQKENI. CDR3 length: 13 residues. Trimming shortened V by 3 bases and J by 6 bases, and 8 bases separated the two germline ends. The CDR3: CASSPVGPGELFF. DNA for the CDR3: TGTGCCAGCTCACCGGTCGGACCCGGGGAGCTGTTTTTT. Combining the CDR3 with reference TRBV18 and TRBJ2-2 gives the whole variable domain NAGVMQNPRHLVRRRGQEARLRCSPMKGHSHVYWYRQLPEEGLKFMVYLQKENIIDESGMPKERFSAEFPKEGPSILRIQQVVRGDSAAYFCASSPVGPGELFFGEGSRLTVL.

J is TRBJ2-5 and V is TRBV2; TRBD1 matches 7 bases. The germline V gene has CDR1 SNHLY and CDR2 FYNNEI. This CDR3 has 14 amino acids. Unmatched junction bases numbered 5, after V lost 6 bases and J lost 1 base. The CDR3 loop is CASSPWTGQETQYF. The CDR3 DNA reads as TGTGCCAGCAGCCCTTGGACAGGCCAAGAGACCCAGTACTTC.

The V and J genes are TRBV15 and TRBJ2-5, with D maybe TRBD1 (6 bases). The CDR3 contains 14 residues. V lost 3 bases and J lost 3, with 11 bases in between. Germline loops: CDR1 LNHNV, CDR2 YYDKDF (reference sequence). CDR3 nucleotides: TGTGCCACCAGCAGTGGTGAGGGGGAAGAGACCCAGTACTTC. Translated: CATSSGEGEETQYF.

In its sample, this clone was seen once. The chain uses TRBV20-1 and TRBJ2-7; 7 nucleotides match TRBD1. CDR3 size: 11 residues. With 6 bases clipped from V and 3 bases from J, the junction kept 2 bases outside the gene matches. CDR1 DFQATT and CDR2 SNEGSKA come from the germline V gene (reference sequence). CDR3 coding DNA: TGCAGTGCGAGGGACAGCTACGAGCAGTACTTC. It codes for CSARDSYEQYF.

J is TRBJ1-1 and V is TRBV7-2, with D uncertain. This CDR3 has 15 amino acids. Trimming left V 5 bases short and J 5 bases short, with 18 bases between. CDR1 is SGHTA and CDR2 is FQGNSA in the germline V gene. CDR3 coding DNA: TGTGCCAGCAGCCCCCGTAGGGCCTCGAGAACTGAAGCTTTCTTT. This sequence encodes CASSPRRASRTEAFF. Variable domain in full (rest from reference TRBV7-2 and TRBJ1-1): GAGVSQSPSNKVTEKGKDVELRCDPISGHTALYWYRQSLGQGLEFLIYFQGNSAPDKSGLPSDRFSAERTGGSVSTLTIQRTQQEDSAVYLCASSPRRASRTEAFFGQGTRLTVV.